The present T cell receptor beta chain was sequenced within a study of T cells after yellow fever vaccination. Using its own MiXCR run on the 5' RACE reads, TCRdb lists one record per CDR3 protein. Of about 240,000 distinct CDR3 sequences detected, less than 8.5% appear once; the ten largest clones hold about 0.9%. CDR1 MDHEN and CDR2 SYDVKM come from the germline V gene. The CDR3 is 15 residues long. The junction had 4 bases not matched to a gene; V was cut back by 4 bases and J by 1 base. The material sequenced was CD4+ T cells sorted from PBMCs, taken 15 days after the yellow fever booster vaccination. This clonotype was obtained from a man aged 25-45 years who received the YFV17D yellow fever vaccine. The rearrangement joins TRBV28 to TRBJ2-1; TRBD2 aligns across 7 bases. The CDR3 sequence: CASSSTSPSYNEQFF. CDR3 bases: TGTGCCAGCAGTTCGACTAGCCCTTCCTACAATGAGCAGTTCTTC.